Below are 2 T cell receptor beta chains sequenced from a single sample in a study of shared clonotypes between healthy human individuals. The table came from immunoSEQ multiplex PCR; TCRdb's copy has only in-frame clones and leaves some out. The sample lists 550,000 to 700,000 clones, less than 80% occurring once. What was sequenced was memory CD4+ T cells sorted from blood. The subset is: CD45RA-negative fraction. These receptor sequences come from a woman in her 30s in good health.

Ten or more counts support this clone. The chain links TRBV28 to TRBJ1-3; D gene uncertain. The CDR3 length is 16 residues. Germline lookup yields CDR1 MDHEN and CDR2 SYDVKM. V shed 5 bases and J shed 0 bases, with 14 bases lying between them. The CDR3 DNA reads TGTGCCAGCAGTGCAGGCAGCGTTTACTCTGGAAACACCATATATTTT. Translated, it gives CASSAGSVYSGNTIYF.

This clone has just one count. This chain uses TRBV19 with TRBJ2-3; D could derive from TRBD1 or TRBD2 (5 bases each). The CDR3 is 16 residues long. Germline values: CDR1 LNHDA, CDR2 SQIVND (reference sequence). V dropped 0 bases and J dropped 5 bases, with 15 bases sitting between them. The CDR3 region is CASSIDNLIGGDTQYF. The CDR3 DNA reads TGTGCCAGTAGTATAGATAATCTCATTGGGGGAGATACGCAGTATTTT.